The 6 T cell receptor beta chains presented below share a single source sample, sequenced in a study of cytomegalovirus exposure and HLA in healthy donors. Amplification used 60 Vbeta primers and 13 Jbeta primers. Here immunoSEQ multiplex PCR was the method, and the copy in TCRdb shows in-frame clones only, minus some. Across 150,000 to 200,000 clones, the top ten clones capture roughly 6.7% of the sample. The sample comprised PBMCs. All receptors come from a man aged 25-45 years in good health and CMV-seronegative.

The V and J genes are TRBV6-5 and TRBJ1-2, with D tentatively TRBD1 (6 bases). The germline gives CDR1 MNHEY, CDR2 SVGAGI. The CDR3 is made up of 14 amino acids. The V and J ends lost 6 bases and 0 bases respectively, with 11 bases between them. The CDR3 loop reads CASRLQGANYGYTF. Here the CDR3 DNA reads TGTGCCAGCAGATTACAGGGTGCTAACTATGGCTACACCTTC.

The J gene is TRBJ2-6, the V gene TRBV10-2; no definite D call. V was clipped by 3 bases and J by 0 bases, with 9 bases between them. The CDR3 runs 16 residues. The germline V gene has CDR1 WSHSY and CDR2 SAAADI. CDR3 bases: TGCGCCAGCAGTGATCCATTGAGCTCTGGGGCCAACGTCCTGACTTTC. It is translated as CASSDPLSSGANVLTF.

V and J are TRBV18 and TRBJ1-6; 7 bases agree with TRBD1. The CDR3 loop spans 17 amino acids. Germline V gives CDR1 KGHSH, CDR2 LQKENI. The ends lost 2 bases at V and 3 bases at J; junction bases unmatched: 7. CDR3 region: CASSPFDRALYNSPLHF. The CDR3 nucleotides read TGTGCCAGCTCACCATTCGACAGGGCCCTCTATAATTCACCCCTCCACTTT.

The V call is TRBV6-5, the J call TRBJ1-3; the match to TRBD1 covers 8 bases. Germline CDR1 and CDR2: MNHEY and SVGAGI. The CDR3 is made up of 15 amino acids. Trimming removed 0 bases from V and 3 bases from J; junction bases left unmatched: 1. The CDR3 DNA is TGTGCCAGCAGTTACTCGGACAGGGTTGGAAACACCATATATTTT. Amino acid sequence: CASSYSDRVGNTIYF.

The chain has TRBV11-3 and TRBJ2-3; no reliable D call. The CDR3 runs to 13 residues. The V gene's germline CDR1 is SGHNT and CDR2 YENEEA. V was shortened by 4 bases and J by 3 bases, with 8 bases between the two germline ends. The CDR3 DNA sequence: TGTGCCAGCAGCTCGACTGCTACAGATACGCAGTATTTT. Protein product: CASSSTATDTQYF.

The chain recombines TRBV4-1 with TRBJ1-1; TRBD1 agrees at 9 bases. The CDR3 contains 14 residues. J gave up 5 bases and V 3 bases, and 4 bases lay outside the gene matches. Germline values: CDR1 MGHRA, CDR2 YSYEKL. The chain's CDR3 is CASSHPGQGTEAFF. The CDR3 nucleotides read TGCGCCAGCAGCCATCCGGGACAGGGAACTGAAGCTTTCTTT.